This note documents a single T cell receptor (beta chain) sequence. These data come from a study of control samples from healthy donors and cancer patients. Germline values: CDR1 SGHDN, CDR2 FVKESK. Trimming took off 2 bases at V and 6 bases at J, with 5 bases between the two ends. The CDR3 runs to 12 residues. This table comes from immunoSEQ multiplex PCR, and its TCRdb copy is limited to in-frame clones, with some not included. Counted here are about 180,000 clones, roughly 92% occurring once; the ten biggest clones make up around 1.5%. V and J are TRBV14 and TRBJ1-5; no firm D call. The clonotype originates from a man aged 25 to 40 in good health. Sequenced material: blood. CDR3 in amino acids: CASSQSGQPQHF. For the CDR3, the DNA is TGTGCCAGCAGCCAATCGGGTCAGCCCCAGCATTTT.